The clone carrying this TCR beta chain was recorded once. The antigen remains undetermined. The junction does not match germline at one end; this may be a read error. The data are from a study of T cell repertoires in cytomegalovirus infection. Study-wide results and limits: CMV-specific TCR beta clonotypes restricted by HLA-C dominated the ex vivo response. The study identified carriers of CMV plus the relevant HLA from cumulative public TCR beta family frequency.

TCRdb recomputed calls from the reads with MiXCR, one row per CDR3 protein. The sample records 400,000 to 550,000 distinct CDR3 sequences, roughly 12% being singletons. The clonotype was recovered from a human donor in good health (CMV status not recorded). Some clones in this sample may be carry-over from other donors' samples. Sequenced sample: PBMCs.

The CDR3 coding sequence is TGCGCCAGCAGGGGTAGGCTAGCAATCTTC. Residues: CASRGRLAIF. The chain links TRBV5-1 to TRBJ2-1, with D possibly matching TRBD2 (5 bases). Per the germline V gene, CDR1 is SGHRS and CDR2 is YFSETQ. The CDR3 loop spans 10 amino acids. The whole variable domain, filled in from reference TRBV5-1 and TRBJ2-1, reads KAGVTQTPRYLIKTRGQQVTLSCSPISGHRSVSWYQQTPGQGLQFLFEYFSETQRNKGNFPGRFSGRQFSNSRSEMNVSTLELGDSALYLCASRGRLAIFGPGTRLTVL.